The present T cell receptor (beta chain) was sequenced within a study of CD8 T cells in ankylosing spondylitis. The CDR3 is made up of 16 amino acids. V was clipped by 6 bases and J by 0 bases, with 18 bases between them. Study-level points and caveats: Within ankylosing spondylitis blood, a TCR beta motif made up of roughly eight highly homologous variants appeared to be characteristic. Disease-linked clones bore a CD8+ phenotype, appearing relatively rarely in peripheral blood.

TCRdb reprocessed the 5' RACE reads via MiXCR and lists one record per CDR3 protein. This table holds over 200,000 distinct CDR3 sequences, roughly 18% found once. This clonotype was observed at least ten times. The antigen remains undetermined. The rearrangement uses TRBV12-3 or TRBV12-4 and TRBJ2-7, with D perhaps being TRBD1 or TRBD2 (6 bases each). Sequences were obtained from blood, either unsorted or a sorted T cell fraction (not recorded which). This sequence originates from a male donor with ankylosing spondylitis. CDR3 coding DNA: TGTGCCAGCAGCTTGAGTGGAGGGGGTGACTCCTACGAGCAGTACTTC. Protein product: CASSLSGGGDSYEQYF.